Presented here are 30 T cell receptor beta chains from one specimen sequenced in a study of tumor-infiltrating lymphocytes in localized non-small cell lung cancer. Generated by immunoSEQ multiplex PCR, the TCRdb table keeps only in-frame clones and is missing some. This table has 11,000 to 15,000 clones, roughly 70% appearing once. Sample: uninvolved lung tissue not adjacent to the tumor. Receptors originate from a human donor with non-small cell lung cancer.

The count of this clone is one. The V gene is TRBV10-3, the J gene TRBJ2-5, with D perhaps matching TRBD1 (5 bases). This CDR3 is 12 amino acids long. Germline assignment: CDR1 ENHRY and CDR2 SYGVKD. V was trimmed by 8 bases and J by 1 base, leaving 8 bases between them. This chain's CDR3 is CAIGAVQETQYF. CDR3 coding DNA: TGTGCCATCGGGGCGGTCCAAGAGACCCAGTACTTC.

This CDR3 is CASSIIVEAEQYF. DNA of the CDR3: TGTGCCAGTAGTATTATCGTGGAGGCTGAGCAGTACTTC. The J gene is TRBJ2-7, the V gene TRBV19; weak D call: TRBD2 (5 bases). Germline V gene lookup returns CDR1 LNHDA and CDR2 SQIVND (reference sequence). This CDR3 is built from 13 residues. V was cut by 3 bases and J by 7 bases, with 13 bases left in between.

The chain links TRBV29-1 to TRBJ1-5; D may be TRBD1 (5 bases). CDR1 SQVTM and CDR2 ANQGSEA come from the germline V gene. This CDR3 is 13 amino acids long. The V gene lost 5 bases and the J gene lost 5 bases, with 13 bases spanning the gap. CDR3 loop: CSVRQGFDQPQHF. As DNA, the CDR3 is TGCAGCGTTCGGCAGGGTTTCGATCAGCCCCAGCATTTT.

This chain links TRBV30 with TRBJ2-5, with unresolved D. The CDR3 has 11 residues. With 5 bases removed from V and 0 bases from J, the gap between germline ends came to 4 bases. Looked up from germline, CDR1 is GTSNPN and CDR2 is SVGIG (reference sequence). The DNA for the CDR3 is TGTGCCTGGGCGTACCAAGAGACCCAGTACTTC. Translation: CAWAYQETQYF.

This chain connects TRBV9 to TRBJ2-2, with TRBD2 as a possible D gene (6 bases). This CDR3 comprises 17 residues. Germline CDR1 reads SGDLS; CDR2 reads YYNGEE. Trimming shortened V by 0 bases and J by 7 bases, and 19 bases separated the two germline ends. The CDR3 DNA is TGTGCCAGCAGCGTAGCCCCGCATGGGGGACTCCTCGGGGAGCTGTTTTTT. Translated, it gives CASSVAPHGGLLGELFF.

The chain is built from TRBV7-2 and TRBJ2-3, with a possible D match to TRBD2 (5 bases). The germline gives CDR1 SGHTA, CDR2 FQGNSA. The CDR3 extends over 16 amino acids. V dropped 0 bases and J dropped 0 bases, with 10 bases sitting between them. The CDR3: CASSLARAGSTDTQYF. The CDR3 DNA follows: TGTGCCAGCAGCTTAGCGCGGGCGGGTAGCACAGATACGCAGTATTTT.

The chain combines TRBV5-4 with TRBJ2-7; TRBD1 matches at 10 bases. Trimming at V came to 4 bases and at J to 0 bases, leaving 4 bases not matched to a gene. Germline CDR1 is SGHNT and CDR2 is YYREEE (reference sequence). This CDR3 is built from 15 residues. The CDR3 sequence: CASSGGQGSSYEQYF. The DNA of the CDR3 is TGTGCCAGCAGCGGGGGACAGGGGAGCTCCTACGAGCAGTACTTC.

This clone was seen more than once but under ten times. The V gene is TRBV2, the J gene TRBJ2-7, with TRBD1 matching over 7 bases. This CDR3 spans 15 amino acids. Germline V gene sequence: CDR1 SNHLY, CDR2 FYNNEI. J was trimmed by 9 bases and V by 3 bases; bases with no gene match: 14. CDR3 loop: CASSEMETGFLGQYF. The CDR3 nucleotides are TGTGCCAGCAGTGAGATGGAGACAGGGTTTCTCGGGCAGTACTTC.

This clone was counted a single time. This chain links TRBV14 with TRBJ2-1; TRBD1 aligns across 8 bases. This CDR3 contains 13 residues. V shed 5 bases and J 7 bases; nucleotides not matched to a gene: 4. Germline V gene lookup returns CDR1 SGHDN and CDR2 FVKESK. CDR3 region: CASSATGDNEQFF. The CDR3 nucleotides read TGTGCCAGCAGCGCGACAGGGGATAATGAGCAGTTCTTC. Combining the CDR3 with reference TRBV14 and TRBJ2-1 gives the whole variable domain EAGVTQFPSHSVIEKGQTVTLRCDPISGHDNLYWYRRVMGKEIKFLLHFVKESKQDESGMPNNRFLAERTGGTYSTLKVQPAELEDSGVYFCASSATGDNEQFFGPGTRLTVL.

This sequence joins TRBV29-1 and TRBJ2-3; D ambiguous. The germline gives CDR1 SQVTM, CDR2 ANQGSEA. The CDR3 spans 13 residues. The V gene lost 6 bases and the J gene lost 1 base, with 11 bases spanning the gap. This CDR3 is CSVRNRGTDTQYF. The CDR3 nucleotides are TGCAGCGTCCGGAATAGGGGCACAGATACGCAGTATTTT.

The chain combines TRBV7-3 with TRBJ2-3; 10 nucleotides align to TRBD2. Germline assignment: CDR1 SGHTA and CDR2 FQGTGA. V trimming: 0 bases; J trimming: 0 bases; junction bases outside the gene matches: 6. The length of the CDR3 is 18 residues. CDR3 DNA sequence: TGTGCCAGCAGCTTAACGGCGAAGACTAGCGGGAGCACAGATACGCAGTATTTT. Translated, it gives CASSLTAKTSGSTDTQYF.

In this sample, this clone turned up once. The chain combines TRBV10-2 with TRBJ1-6, with D hard to call. This CDR3 is built from 15 residues. CDR1 is WSHSY, CDR2 SAAADI, per germline. The V gene lost 4 bases and the J gene lost 6 bases, with 13 bases spanning the gap. CDR3 sequence: CASSATAWGNSPLHF. CDR3 coding DNA: TGCGCCAGCAGTGCAACCGCATGGGGTAATTCACCCCTCCACTTT.

The CDR3, as DNA: TGTGCCAGCAGCTTTCGCAGTCAGCAAGAGACCCAGTACTTC. Encoded protein: CASSFRSQQETQYF. V gene TRBV5-4 combines with J gene TRBJ2-5; no clear D. In germline, CDR1 is SGHNT, CDR2 YYREEE (reference sequence). The CDR3 totals 14 residues. V lost 2 bases and J 2 bases, leaving 10 bases between the germline ends.

The chain couples TRBV28 to TRBJ2-1; 15 bases fit TRBD2. The CDR3 totals 20 residues. Trimming at V came to 2 bases and at J to 9 bases, leaving 17 bases not matched to a gene. The germline V gene encodes CDR1 MDHEN and CDR2 SYDVKM. CDR3 coding DNA: TGTGCCAGCAGTTTAAGCCCCGGACTAGCGGGAGGGCGACGGGGGGGTGAGCAGTTCTTC. Translating it yields CASSLSPGLAGGRRGGEQFF. Using reference TRBV28 and TRBJ2-1 for the parts outside the CDR3, the full variable domain is DVKVTQSSRYLVKRTGEKVFLECVQDMDHENMFWYRQDPGLGLRLIYFSYDVKMKEKGDIPEGYSVSREKKERFSLILESASTNQTSMYLCASSLSPGLAGGRRGGEQFFGPGTRLTVL.

The CDR3 here is CASKPRRRGYTDTQYF. The CDR3 bases are TGTGCCAGCAAACCCCGCAGGCGGGGCTACACAGATACGCAGTATTTT. The chain employs TRBV28 and TRBJ2-3; weak D call: TRBD2 (6 bases). The germline V and J ends were trimmed by 7 bases and 2 bases, with 19 bases remaining between them. Germline V gives CDR1 MDHEN, CDR2 SYDVKM. This CDR3 region has 16 residues.

As to this clone: Other DNA sequences of this sample code for an identical CDR3. V is TRBV30 and J is TRBJ2-2; TRBD2 might be the D (7 bases). V was pared by 3 bases and J by 1 base, with 12 bases between. CDR1 is GTSNPN and CDR2 is SVGIG in the germline V gene (reference sequence). The CDR3 spans 15 residues. In DNA form, the CDR3 reads TGTGCCTGGAGAGGGGGGGATAGGAACACCGGGGAGCTGTTTTTT. Encoded protein: CAWRGGDRNTGELFF.

This chain uses TRBV5-1 with TRBJ1-3; D might be TRBD1 (5 bases). Trimming left V 7 bases short and J 0 bases short, with 11 bases between. Germline CDR1 reads SGHRS; CDR2 reads YFSETQ. CDR3 size: 14 residues. The CDR3 region is CASRDGASGNTIYF. The CDR3 DNA reads as TGCGCCAGCCGGGACGGCGCCTCTGGAAACACCATATATTTT. The full variable domain, in which reference TRBV5-1 and TRBJ1-3 provide the parts outside the CDR3, is KAGVTQTPRYLIKTRGQQVTLSCSPISGHRSVSWYQQTPGQGLQFLFEYFSETQRNKGNFPGRFSGRQFSNSRSEMNVSTLELGDSALYLCASRDGASGNTIYFGEGSWLTVV.

The V gene is TRBV27, the J gene TRBJ2-3; 7 bases are a match to TRBD2. The CDR3 length is 15 residues. The junction had 6 bases not matched to a gene; V was cut back by 3 bases and J by 3 bases. Per the germline V gene, CDR1 is MNHEY and CDR2 is SMNVEV (reference sequence). CDR3 sequence reads: CASSLSGMMTDTQYF. CDR3 DNA: TGTGCCAGCAGTTTGAGCGGGATGATGACAGATACGCAGTATTTT.

V and J are TRBV28 and TRBJ1-2; D might be TRBD1 (5 bases). The germline gives CDR1 MDHEN, CDR2 SYDVKM. This CDR3 comprises 16 residues. Trimming took 8 bases from V and 2 from J, leaving 21 bases between them. DNA for the CDR3: TGTGCCAGCCTCCCACCCCTCGGCAGGGTCAACTATGGCTACACCTTC. Translated: CASLPPLGRVNYGYTF.

The chain carries TRBV6-1 and TRBJ2-3, with D unclear. The CDR3 totals 13 residues. V was trimmed by 0 bases and J by 6 bases, leaving 7 bases between them. Germline V lookup: CDR1 MNHNS, CDR2 SASEGT. CDR3 in DNA: TGTGCCAGCAGTGAAGCCTTGAGGGATACGCAGTATTTT. Protein sequence: CASSEALRDTQYF.

The rearrangement uses TRBV29-1 and TRBJ1-1, with D perhaps TRBD1 (6 bases). Germline CDR1 reads SQVTM; CDR2 reads ANQGSEA. V was shortened by 4 bases and J by 0 bases, with 18 bases between the two germline ends. This CDR3 region has 16 residues. The DNA for the CDR3 is TGCAGCGTTGCCCCAATACAGGGAATTATGAACACTGAAGCTTTCTTT. Encoded protein: CSVAPIQGIMNTEAFF.

Only one count was recorded for this clone. This sequence joins TRBV14 and TRBJ2-7, with D possibly called TRBD1 or TRBD2 (5 bases each). Germline V lookup: CDR1 SGHDN, CDR2 FVKESK. The ends were cut back, 4 bases at V and 9 bases at J, with 19 bases in the middle. The CDR3 runs 14 residues. CDR3 sequence: CASSLTGTATGQYF. CDR3 sequence (DNA): TGTGCCAGCAGCCTTACCGGGACGGCTACTGGGCAGTACTTC.

V usage is TRBV28 and J usage is TRBJ1-2, with 8 bases aligning to TRBD1. Germline lookup yields CDR1 MDHEN and CDR2 SYDVKM. The CDR3 sequence is 15 residues long. V lost 8 bases to trimming and J lost 2 bases; unmatched junction nucleotides: 10. This chain's CDR3 is CASRRGPTVNYGYTF. CDR3 nucleotide sequence: TGTGCCAGCCGCAGGGGGCCGACAGTGAACTATGGCTACACCTTC.

This clone came up once. The chain combines TRBV5-1 with TRBJ2-5; tentative D call: TRBD2 (5 bases). V was cut by 5 bases and J by 4 bases, with 15 bases left in between. Germline CDR1 SGHRS, CDR2 YFSETQ. The CDR3 totals 14 residues. CDR3 protein: CASSRRGSTETQYF. The CDR3 DNA is TGCGCCAGCAGTCGCCGGGGTAGCACAGAGACCCAGTACTTC.

The V gene is TRBV19, the J gene TRBJ2-5; no definite D call. Germline V CDR1 and CDR2: LNHDA, SQIVND (reference sequence). The CDR3 covers 13 residues. Trimming left V 3 bases short and J 4 bases short, with 9 bases between. In nucleotides, the CDR3 is TGTGCCAGTAGTATTTACCCGGGAGAGACCCAGTACTTC. This gives the protein CASSIYPGETQYF. The whole variable domain, filled in from reference TRBV19 and TRBJ2-5, reads DGGITQSPKYLFRKEGQNVTLSCEQNLNHDAMYWYRQDPGQGLRLIYYSQIVNDFQKGDIAEGYSVSREKKESFPLTVTSAQKNPTAFYLCASSIYPGETQYFGPGTRLLVL.

The V gene is TRBV6-1, the J gene TRBJ1-1; 7 bases map to TRBD1. Germline V lookup: CDR1 MNHNS, CDR2 SASEGT. The CDR3 length is 12 residues. Unmatched junction bases numbered 7, after V lost 6 bases and J lost 9 bases. CDR3 nucleotides: TGTGCCAGCAGATCCCGGGACAGCCAAGCTTTCTTT. Translated: CASRSRDSQAFF.

V usage is TRBV12-5 and J usage is TRBJ1-5; D not resolved. The CDR3 has 14 amino acids. V was cut by 3 bases and J by 5 bases, with 11 bases left in between. The germline gives CDR1 LGHNT, CDR2 FRNRAP. DNA of the CDR3: TGTGCTAGTGGTTTCATGGGTTCCCATCAGCCCCAGCATTTT. This encodes CASGFMGSHQPQHF.

This clone was seen a few times. The chain recombines TRBV6-4 with TRBJ1-1; perhaps TRBD1 as D (6 bases). This CDR3 has 15 residues. V lost 6 bases to trimming and J lost 2 bases, with 16 bases between them. Per the germline V gene, CDR1 is MRHNA and CDR2 is SNTAGT. CDR3 nucleotides: TGTGCCAGCAGGAGGAACAGGGACGATAACACTGAAGCTTTCTTT. Translation: CASRRNRDDNTEAFF.

The chain employs TRBV5-8 and TRBJ2-1, with TRBD2 identical over 7 bases. The CDR3 covers 15 residues. In germline, CDR1 is SGHTS, CDR2 YDEGEE. J was trimmed by 4 bases and V by 4 bases; bases with no gene match: 8. The CDR3 DNA reads TGTGCCAGCAGCATGGGCCTAGCGGAGTACAATGAGCAGTTCTTC. Protein: CASSMGLAEYNEQFF.

This clone is labeled medium-sized. This chain uses TRBV6-5 with TRBJ2-2, with 12 bases matching TRBD1. J gave up 7 bases and V 6 bases, and 6 bases lay outside the gene matches. The CDR3 extends over 15 amino acids. Germline-derived CDR1 and CDR2 are MNHEY and SVGAGI. CDR3 protein: CASRGGQGAIGELFF. The CDR3 DNA is TGTGCCAGCAGGGGGGGACAGGGGGCGATCGGGGAGCTGTTTTTT.